In its sample, the clone carrying this T cell receptor (beta chain) was seen many times. The antigen is unknown. The authors produced TCR alpha and TCR beta cDNA libraries with sample barcodes and UMIs by 5'RACE using constant-segment primers. TCRdb analysed the 5' RACE reads with MiXCR anew, one entry per CDR3 protein. The sample consists of over 120,000 distinct CDR3 sequences, 6% to 7% of them appearing once. This CDR3 region has 14 residues. Trimming removed 3 bases from V and 6 bases from J; junction bases left unmatched: 5. Looked up from germline, CDR1 is DFQATT and CDR2 is SNEGSKA (reference sequence). This entry belongs to a study of T-cell memory formation after mild COVID-19. General study results and limits: Whether day 37 second-wave clones are SARS-CoV-2-specific was not confirmed. Prior to infection, memory already included some responding clones, suggesting cross-reactive memory joined.

The sequencing sample was made of PBMCs or a T cell subset sorted from them (not recorded which). The genes are TRBV20-1 and TRBJ1-5; the match to TRBD1 covers 10 bases. This TCR was sampled from an adult woman who had mild COVID-19 (a few samples of this study predate the infection). Cell type and time point are not known. Here the CDR3 reads CSARDRGIGQPQHF. CDR3 DNA sequence: TGCAGTGCTAGGGACAGGGGGATAGGTCAGCCCCAGCATTTT.